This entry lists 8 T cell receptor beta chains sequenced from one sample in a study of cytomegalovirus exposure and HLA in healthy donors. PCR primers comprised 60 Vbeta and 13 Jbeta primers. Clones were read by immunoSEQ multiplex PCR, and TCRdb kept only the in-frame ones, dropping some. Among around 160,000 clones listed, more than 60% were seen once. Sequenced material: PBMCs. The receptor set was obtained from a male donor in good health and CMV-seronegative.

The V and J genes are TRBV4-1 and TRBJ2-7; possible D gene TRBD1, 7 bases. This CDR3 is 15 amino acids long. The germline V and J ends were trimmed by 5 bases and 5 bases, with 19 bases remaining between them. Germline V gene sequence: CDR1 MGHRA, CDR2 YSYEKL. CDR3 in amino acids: CASSVRQGGLDEQYF. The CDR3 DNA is TGCGCCAGCAGCGTACGACAGGGAGGATTAGACGAGCAGTACTTC.

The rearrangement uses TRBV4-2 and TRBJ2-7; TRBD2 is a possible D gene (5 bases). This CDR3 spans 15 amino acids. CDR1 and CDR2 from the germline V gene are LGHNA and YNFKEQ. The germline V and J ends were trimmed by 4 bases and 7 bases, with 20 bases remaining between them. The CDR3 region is CASSLTAGEKREQYF. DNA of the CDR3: TGTGCCAGCAGCCTAACTGCGGGCGAGAAAAGAGAGCAGTACTTC.

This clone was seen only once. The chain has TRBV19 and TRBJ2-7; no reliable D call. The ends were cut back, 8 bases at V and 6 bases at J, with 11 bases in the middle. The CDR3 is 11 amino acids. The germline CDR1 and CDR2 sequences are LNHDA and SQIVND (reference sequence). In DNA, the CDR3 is TGTGCCAGTCGCGGTGGGTGCGAGCAGTACTTC. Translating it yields CASRGGCEQYF.

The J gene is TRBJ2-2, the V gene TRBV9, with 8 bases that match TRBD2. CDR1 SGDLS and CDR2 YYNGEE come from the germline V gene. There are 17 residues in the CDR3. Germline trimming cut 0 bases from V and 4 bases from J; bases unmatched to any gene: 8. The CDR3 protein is CASSVEFGGASTGELFF. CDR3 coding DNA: TGTGCCAGCAGCGTAGAATTCGGGGGGGCTAGCACCGGGGAGCTGTTTTTT.

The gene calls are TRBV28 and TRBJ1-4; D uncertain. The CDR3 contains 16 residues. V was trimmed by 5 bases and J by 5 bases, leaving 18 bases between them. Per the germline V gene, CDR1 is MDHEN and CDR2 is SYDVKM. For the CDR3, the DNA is TGTGCCAGCAGTCCCTATGATGTTGGGCTCAATGAAAAACTGTTTTTT. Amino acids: CASSPYDVGLNEKLFF.

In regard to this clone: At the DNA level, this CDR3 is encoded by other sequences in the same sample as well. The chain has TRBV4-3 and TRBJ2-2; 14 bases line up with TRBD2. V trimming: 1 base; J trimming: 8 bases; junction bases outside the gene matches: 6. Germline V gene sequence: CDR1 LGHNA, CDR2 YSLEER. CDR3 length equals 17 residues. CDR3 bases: TGCGCCAGCAGCCAAGGGGGACTAGCGGGAGTAGCTGGGGAGCTGTTTTTT. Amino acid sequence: CASSQGGLAGVAGELFF.

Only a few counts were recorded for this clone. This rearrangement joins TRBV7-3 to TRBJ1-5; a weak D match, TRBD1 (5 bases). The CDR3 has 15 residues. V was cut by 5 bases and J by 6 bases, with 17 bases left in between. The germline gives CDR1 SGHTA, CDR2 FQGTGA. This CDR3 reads CASSPQWGVTQPQHF. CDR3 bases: TGTGCCAGCAGCCCGCAATGGGGGGTGACTCAGCCCCAGCATTTT.

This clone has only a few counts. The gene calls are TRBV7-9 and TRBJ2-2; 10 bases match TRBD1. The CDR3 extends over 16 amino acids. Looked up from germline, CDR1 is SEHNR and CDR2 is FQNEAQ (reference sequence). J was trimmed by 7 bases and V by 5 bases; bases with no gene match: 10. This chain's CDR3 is CASSPTGQGGGGELFF. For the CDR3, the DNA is TGTGCCAGCAGCCCTACCGGACAGGGGGGGGGCGGGGAGCTGTTTTTT. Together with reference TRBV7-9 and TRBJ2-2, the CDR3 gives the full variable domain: DTGVSQNPRHKITKRGQNVTFRCDPISEHNRLYWYRQTLGQGPEFLTYFQNEAQLEKSRLLSDRFSAERPKGSFSTLEIQRTEQGDSAMYLCASSPTGQGGGGELFFGEGSRLTVL.